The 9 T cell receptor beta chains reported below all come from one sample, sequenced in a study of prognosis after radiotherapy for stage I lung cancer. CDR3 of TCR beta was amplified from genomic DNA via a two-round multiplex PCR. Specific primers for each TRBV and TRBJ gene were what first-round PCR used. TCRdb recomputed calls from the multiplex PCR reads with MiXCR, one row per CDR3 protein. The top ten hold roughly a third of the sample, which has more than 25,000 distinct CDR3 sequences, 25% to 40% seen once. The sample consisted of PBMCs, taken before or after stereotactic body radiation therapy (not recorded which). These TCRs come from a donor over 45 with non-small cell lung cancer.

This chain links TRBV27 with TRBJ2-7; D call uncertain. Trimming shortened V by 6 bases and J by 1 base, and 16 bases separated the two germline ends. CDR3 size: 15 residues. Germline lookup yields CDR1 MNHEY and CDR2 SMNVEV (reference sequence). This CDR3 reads CASSLFVKGSYEQYF. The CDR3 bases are TGTGCCAGCAGCCTCTTCGTGAAGGGATCCTACGAGCAGTACTTC.

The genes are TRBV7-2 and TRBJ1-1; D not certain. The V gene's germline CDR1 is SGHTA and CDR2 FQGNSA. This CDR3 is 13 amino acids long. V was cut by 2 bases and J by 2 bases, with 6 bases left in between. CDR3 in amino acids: CASSLYENTEAFF. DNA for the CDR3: TGTGCCAGCAGCTTATATGAAAACACTGAAGCTTTCTTT. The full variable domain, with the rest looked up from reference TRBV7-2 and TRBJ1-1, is GAGVSQSPSNKVTEKGKDVELRCDPISGHTALYWYRQSLGQGLEFLIYFQGNSAPDKSGLPSDRFSAERTGGSVSTLTIQRTQQEDSAVYLCASSLYENTEAFFGQGTRLTVV.

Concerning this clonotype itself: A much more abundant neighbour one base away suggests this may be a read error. This chain's CDR3 is CASSSWTKEGETQYF. CDR3 nucleotides: TGCGCCAGCAGCTCCTGGACCAAGGAGGGAGAGACCCAGTACTTC. The chain has TRBV5-1 and TRBJ2-5; weak D call: TRBD2 (6 bases). The CDR3 has 15 residues. V lost 3 bases and J 4 bases, leaving 16 bases between the germline ends. Per the germline V gene, CDR1 is SGHRS and CDR2 is YFSETQ.

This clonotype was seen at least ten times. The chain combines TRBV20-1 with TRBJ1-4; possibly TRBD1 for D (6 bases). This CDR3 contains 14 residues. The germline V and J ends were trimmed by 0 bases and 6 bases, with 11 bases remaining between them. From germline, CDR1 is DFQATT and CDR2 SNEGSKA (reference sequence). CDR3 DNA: TGCAGTGCTAGAGACTTACAGGGTTATGAAAAACTGTTTTTT. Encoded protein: CSARDLQGYEKLFF.

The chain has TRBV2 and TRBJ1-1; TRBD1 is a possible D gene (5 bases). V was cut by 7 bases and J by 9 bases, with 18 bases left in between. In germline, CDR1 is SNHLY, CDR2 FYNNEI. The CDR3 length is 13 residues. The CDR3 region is CASIDRERTKAFF. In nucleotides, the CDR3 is TGTGCCAGCATTGATCGTGAGAGGACAAAAGCTTTCTTT.

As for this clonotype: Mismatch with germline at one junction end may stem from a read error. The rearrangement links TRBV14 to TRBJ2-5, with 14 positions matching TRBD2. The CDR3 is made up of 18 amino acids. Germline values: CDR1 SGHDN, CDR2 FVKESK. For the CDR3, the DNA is TGTGCCAGCAGCCAACGGACGGGGACTAGCGGGAGTCACGAGACCCAGCACTTC. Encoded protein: CASSQRTGTSGSHETQHF.

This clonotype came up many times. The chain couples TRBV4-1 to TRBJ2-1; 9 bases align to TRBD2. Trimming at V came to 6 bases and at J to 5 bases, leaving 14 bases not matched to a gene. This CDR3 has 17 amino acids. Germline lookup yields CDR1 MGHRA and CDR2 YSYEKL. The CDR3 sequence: CASSRTSAVAGDNEQFF. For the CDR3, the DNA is TGCGCCAGCAGTCGCACCTCCGCCGTAGCGGGAGACAATGAGCAGTTCTTC.

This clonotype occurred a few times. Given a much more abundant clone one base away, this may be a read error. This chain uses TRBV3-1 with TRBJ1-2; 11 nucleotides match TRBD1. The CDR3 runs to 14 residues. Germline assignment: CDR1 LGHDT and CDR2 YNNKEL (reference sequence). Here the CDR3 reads CASSPDRGRLGYAF. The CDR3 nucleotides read TGTGCCAGCAGCCCGGACAGGGGGCGGCTAGGCTACGCCTTC.

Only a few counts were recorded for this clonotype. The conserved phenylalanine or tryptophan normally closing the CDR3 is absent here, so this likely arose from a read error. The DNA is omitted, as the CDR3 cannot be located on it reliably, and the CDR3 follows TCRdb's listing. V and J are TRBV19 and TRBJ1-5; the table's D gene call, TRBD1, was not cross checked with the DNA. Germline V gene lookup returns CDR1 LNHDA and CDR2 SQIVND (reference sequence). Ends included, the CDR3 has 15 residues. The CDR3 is CASSIIAGGYQPRHL.